The rows below give T cell receptor beta chains drawn from one sample of a study of shared clonotypes between healthy human individuals. Assay: immunoSEQ multiplex PCR; the TCRdb copy retains only in-frame clones and omits some. The table has hundreds of thousands of clones, 98% seen once. Material: naive CD8+ T cells sorted from blood. These receptors were taken from a man younger than 40 in good health. The CDR3 runs from the conserved cysteine through the conserved F or W. The order of the fields is clone size, J gene, V gene, D gene, CDR3 length, CDR3 DNA, CDR3 protein. D genes are given only for firm matches. Not all rows give a size; the values are once, few, many and, for expanded clones, a class.

clone_size: NA; j_call: TRBJ2-7; v_call: TRBV5-1; d_call: TRBD1; cdr3_length: 15; cdr3_nt: TGCGCCAGCAGCTTGCACAGGGGGCCCGTGGACGAGCAGTACTTC; cdr3_aa: CASSLHRGPVDEQYF
clone_size: NA; j_call: TRBJ2-5; v_call: TRBV27; d_call: TRBD2; cdr3_length: 15; cdr3_nt: TGTGCCAGCAGTTTATCGACTAGCGGGAAAGAGACCCAGTACTTC; cdr3_aa: CASSLSTSGKETQYF
clone_size: NA; j_call: TRBJ2-7; v_call: TRBV7-9; d_call: TRBD1; cdr3_length: 16; cdr3_nt: TGTGCCAGCAGTCTTGCTAAGGGGGCACGCGCCTACGAGCAGTACTTC; cdr3_aa: CASSLAKGARAYEQYF
clone_size: once; j_call: TRBJ2-7; v_call: TRBV7-9; d_call: NA; cdr3_length: 15; cdr3_nt: TGTGCCAGCAGCTTGTCCCAGGGGGGTCTCGACGAGCAGTACTTC; cdr3_aa: CASSLSQGGLDEQYF
clone_size: NA; j_call: TRBJ2-7; v_call: TRBV2; d_call: NA; cdr3_length: 14; cdr3_nt: TGTGCCAGCAGTGAAGAGTCGGGTACCTACGAGCAGTACTTC; cdr3_aa: CASSEESGTYEQYF
clone_size: NA; j_call: TRBJ2-5; v_call: TRBV11-1; d_call: NA; cdr3_length: 15; cdr3_nt: TGTGCCAGCAGCTTAGGGGCGGCGTACCAAGAGACCCAGTACTTC; cdr3_aa: CASSLGAAYQETQYF
clone_size: NA; j_call: TRBJ2-3; v_call: TRBV6-5; d_call: NA; cdr3_length: 15; cdr3_nt: TGTGCCAGCAGTTACTCTGTGGCGGGCACAGATACGCAGTATTTT; cdr3_aa: CASSYSVAGTDTQYF
clone_size: NA; j_call: TRBJ2-7; v_call: TRBV5-5; d_call: TRBD2; cdr3_length: 16; cdr3_nt: TGTGCCAGCAGCTCCCAAAATAGCGGGAGCACCCACGAGCAGTACTTC; cdr3_aa: CASSSQNSGSTHEQYF
clone_size: NA; j_call: TRBJ2-7; v_call: TRBV29-1; d_call: NA; cdr3_length: 13; cdr3_nt: TGCAGCGACTTACTCGTCCCCCGCGAAGAGCAGTACTTC; cdr3_aa: CSDLLVPREEQYF
clone_size: NA; j_call: TRBJ2-7; v_call: TRBV11-2; d_call: NA; cdr3_length: 13; cdr3_nt: TGTGCCAGCAGCTTAAGGCTTACCTACGAGCAGTACTTC; cdr3_aa: CASSLRLTYEQYF